A selection of T cell receptor beta chains follows, all from one sample in a study of cytomegalovirus exposure and HLA in healthy donors. Sequencing used immunoSEQ multiplex PCR; TCRdb keeps in-frame clones, though not all of them. This sample has 70,000 to 95,000 clones, with approximately 80% found just once. Sequences were obtained from PBMCs. These receptors were obtained from a man younger than 35 in good health and CMV-seronegative. Each CDR3 is given with its conserved first and last residue. The order of the fields is J gene, V gene, CDR3 length, clone size, CDR3 protein. Size tells how often a clone was seen (once, few, many) or the class of an expanded clone, and some rows leave it out.

>TRBJ1-3|TRBV28|14|-
CASSETGLGNTIYF
>TRBJ2-4|TRBV13|11|-
CASSFGNIQYF
>TRBJ2-7|TRBV6-5|16|-
CASSYSKIDSTYEQYF
>TRBJ2-3|TRBV4-1|15|-
CASSQAGGGTDTQYF
>TRBJ1-1|TRBV9|15|-
CASSPGGALNTEAFF
>TRBJ2-1|TRBV7-9|14|-
CSSSLGAAGNEQFF
>TRBJ1-2|TRBV5-1|14|-
CASSLDGGAGGYTF
>TRBJ2-1|TRBV13|16|-
CASSWTSGGLYNEQFF
>TRBJ2-5|TRBV6-1|16|-
CASSEKRGQNQETQYF
>TRBJ2-2|TRBV4-1|15|-
CASSQVGDYTGELFF
>-|TRBV10-1|17|few
CASSESSGTGGKSEQYF
>TRBJ1-4|TRBV19|14|-
CASSWGATNEKLFF
>TRBJ2-7|TRBV18|15|-
CASSPTGTGGHEQYF
>TRBJ1-1|TRBV6-5|15|-
CASRPTTGPHTEAFF
>TRBJ2-5|TRBV20-1|11|-
CSAKPGETQYF
>TRBJ1-5|TRBV6-7|15|-
CALEVQGDSNQPQHF
>TRBJ2-7|TRBV20-1|11|few
CRATRPHEQYF
>TRBJ1-6|TRBV4-2|14|-
CASSQDKESSPLHF
>TRBJ1-6|TRBV4-2|19|-
CASSQDRGGDGTYNSPLHF
>TRBJ2-1|TRBV6-5|14|-
CASTTRGAGNEQFF
>TRBJ1-2|TRBV5-6|14|-
CASSSSGGVYGYTF
>TRBJ2-1|TRBV18|14|-
CASSPQGGQDEQFF
>TRBJ1-2|TRBV6-5|13|-
CATLGGRRYGYTF
>TRBJ2-5|TRBV10-3|15|-
CAISESPGLPETQYF
>TRBJ2-5|TRBV18|15|-
CASSPPDRDGETQYF
>TRBJ1-5|TRBV6-6|15|-
CASSYGQGSNQPQHF
>TRBJ1-1|TRBV19|15|-
CASSSLTGMGTEAFF
>TRBJ2-5|TRBV5-1|16|-
CASSLGVVAGQETQYF
>TRBJ1-3|TRBV2|14|-
CASSAWRVGNTIYF
>TRBJ1-1|TRBV5-1|15|-
CASSSRTVMNTEAFF
>TRBJ1-2|TRBV5-1|16|-
CASSLADSVRNYGYTF
>TRBJ1-1|TRBV4-2|12|few
CASSQLDSEAFF
>TRBJ2-7|TRBV2|17|-
CASRVPGLAGGHYEQYF
>TRBJ1-2|TRBV29-1|12|-
CSVVVEWDGYTF
>TRBJ2-1|TRBV7-9|15|-
CAINIGTGDLGEQFF
>TRBJ1-4|TRBV4-1|13|-
CASSPTGPEKLFF
>TRBJ2-1|TRBV7-9|15|-
CASSRPSPLYNEQFF
>TRBJ1-4|TRBV28|16|few
CASSSQQGTDYEKLFF
>TRBJ2-1|TRBV30|18|few
CAWSEGLAGGLRWNEQFF
>TRBJ2-1|TRBV9|17|-
CASSVGWDRSSYNEQFF
>TRBJ2-3|TRBV19|14|-
CASSIGGAQDTQYF
>TRBJ1-3|TRBV18|15|-
CASSPKRNSGNTIYF
>TRBJ2-7|TRBV7-9|14|-
CASSFNQGAGEQYF
>TRBJ1-1|TRBV9|15|once
CASSPWTGRNTEAFF
>TRBJ2-5|TRBV5-1|13|-
CASSSAAEETQYF